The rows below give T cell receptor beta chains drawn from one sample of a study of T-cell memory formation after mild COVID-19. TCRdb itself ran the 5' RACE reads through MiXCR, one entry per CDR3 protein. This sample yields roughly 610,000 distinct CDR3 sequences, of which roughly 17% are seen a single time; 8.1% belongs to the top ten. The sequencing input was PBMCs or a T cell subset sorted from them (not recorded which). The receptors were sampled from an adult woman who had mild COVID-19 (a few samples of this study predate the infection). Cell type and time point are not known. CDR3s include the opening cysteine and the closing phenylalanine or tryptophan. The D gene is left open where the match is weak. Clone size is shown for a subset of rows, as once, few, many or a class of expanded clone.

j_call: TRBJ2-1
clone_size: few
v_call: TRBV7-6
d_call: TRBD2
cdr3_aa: CASSLGTSGGSSYNEQFF
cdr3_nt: TGTGCCAGCAGCTTAGGGACTAGCGGGGGGAGCTCCTACAATGAGCAGTTCTTC

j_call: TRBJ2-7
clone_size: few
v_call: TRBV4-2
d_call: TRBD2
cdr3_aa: CASSQLRLAGADEQYF
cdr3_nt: TGTGCCAGCAGCCAACTCAGACTAGCGGGGGCTGACGAGCAGTACTTC

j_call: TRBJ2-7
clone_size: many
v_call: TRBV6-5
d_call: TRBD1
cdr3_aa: CASSYYYGTGANYEQYF
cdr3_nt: TGTGCCAGCAGTTACTACTACGGGACAGGGGCCAACTACGAGCAGTACTTC

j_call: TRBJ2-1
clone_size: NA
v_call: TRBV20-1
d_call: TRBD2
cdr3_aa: CSAGPTGRGAHEQFF
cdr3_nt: TGCAGTGCTGGGCCGACGGGGCGGGGGGCCCATGAGCAGTTCTTC

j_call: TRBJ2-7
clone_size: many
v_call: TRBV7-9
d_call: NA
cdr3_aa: CASTGGEDEQYF
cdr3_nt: TGTGCCAGCACTGGGGGCGAGGACGAGCAGTACTTC

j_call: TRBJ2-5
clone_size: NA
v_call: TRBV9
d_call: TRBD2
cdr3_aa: CASSTRLAGGLQETQYF
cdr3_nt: TGTGCCAGCAGCACCCGACTAGCGGGGGGCCTCCAAGAGACCCAGTACTTC

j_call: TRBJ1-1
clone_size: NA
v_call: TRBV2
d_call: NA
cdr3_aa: CASSVAENTEAFF
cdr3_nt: TGTGCCAGCAGTGTGGCAGAGAACACTGAAGCTTTCTTT

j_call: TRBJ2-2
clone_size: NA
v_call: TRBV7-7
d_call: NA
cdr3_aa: CASSPRVGTGELFF
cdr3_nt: TGTGCCAGCAGCCCCCGAGTGGGTACCGGGGAGCTGTTTTTT

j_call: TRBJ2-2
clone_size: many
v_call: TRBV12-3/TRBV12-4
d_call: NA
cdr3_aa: CASSSHPSGELFF
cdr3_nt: TGTGCCAGCAGTTCCCACCCTTCCGGGGAGCTGTTTTTT

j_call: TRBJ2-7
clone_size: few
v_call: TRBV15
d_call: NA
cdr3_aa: CATSTGSYEQYF
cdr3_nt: TGTGCCACCAGCACGGGGTCCTACGAGCAGTACTTC

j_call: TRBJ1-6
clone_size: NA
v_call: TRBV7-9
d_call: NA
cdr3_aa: CASSLQQNSPLHF
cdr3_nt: TGTGCCAGCAGCTTACAGCAAAATTCACCCCTCCACTTT

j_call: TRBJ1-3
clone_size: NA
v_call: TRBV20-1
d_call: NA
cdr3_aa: CSAKDRTSGNTIYF
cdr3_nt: TGCAGTGCTAAAGACAGGACCTCTGGAAACACCATATATTTT

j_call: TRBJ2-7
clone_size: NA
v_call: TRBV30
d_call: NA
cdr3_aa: CACPRGGDSTEQYF
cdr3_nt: TGTGCCTGCCCCCGAGGCGGGGACTCCACCGAGCAGTACTTC

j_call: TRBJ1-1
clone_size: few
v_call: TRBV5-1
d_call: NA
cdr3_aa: CASSFSRGLEMNTEAFF
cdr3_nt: TGCGCCAGCAGCTTTTCTAGAGGGTTAGAGATGAACACTGAAGCTTTCTTT

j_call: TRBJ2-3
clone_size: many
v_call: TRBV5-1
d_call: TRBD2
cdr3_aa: CASSLDGRTDTQYF
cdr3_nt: TGCGCCAGCAGCTTGGACGGGAGGACTGATACGCAGTATTTT

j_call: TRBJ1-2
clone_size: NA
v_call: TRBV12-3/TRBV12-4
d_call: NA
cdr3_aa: CASSPQTSGYTF
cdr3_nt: TGTGCCAGCAGTCCACAGACTTCTGGCTACACCTTC

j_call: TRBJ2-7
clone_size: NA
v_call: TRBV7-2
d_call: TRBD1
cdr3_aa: CASSPVGTGRSEQYF
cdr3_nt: TGTGCCAGCAGCCCCGTCGGGACAGGTCGGAGCGAGCAGTACTTC

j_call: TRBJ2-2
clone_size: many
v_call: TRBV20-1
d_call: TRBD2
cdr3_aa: CSASAPGLAGNTGELFF
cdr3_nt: TGCAGTGCTAGTGCCCCGGGACTAGCGGGTAACACCGGGGAGCTGTTTTTT

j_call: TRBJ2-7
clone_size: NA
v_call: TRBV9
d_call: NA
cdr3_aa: CASSPTGGGAFYF
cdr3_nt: TGTGCCAGCAGCCCCACTGGTGGGGGGGCCTTCTACTTC

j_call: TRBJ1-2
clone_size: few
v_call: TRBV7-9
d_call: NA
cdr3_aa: CASISLGVEYGYTF
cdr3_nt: TGTGCCAGCATCTCACTGGGGGTGGAGTATGGCTACACCTTC

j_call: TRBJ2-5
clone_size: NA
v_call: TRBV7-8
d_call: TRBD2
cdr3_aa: CASSSLAGYQETQYF
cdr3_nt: TGTGCCAGCAGCTCACTAGCGGGGTACCAAGAGACCCAGTACTTC

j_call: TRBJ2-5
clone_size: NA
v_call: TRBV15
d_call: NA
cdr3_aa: CATSRAGFVGQETQYF
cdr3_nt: TGTGCCACCAGCAGAGCGGGGTTTGTAGGCCAAGAGACCCAGTACTTC

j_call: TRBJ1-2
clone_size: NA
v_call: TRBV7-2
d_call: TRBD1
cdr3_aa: CASSTSGTDNYGYTF
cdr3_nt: TGTGCCAGCAGCACCTCCGGGACAGATAACTATGGCTACACCTTC